This TCR beta chain was captured in a study of cytomegalovirus exposure and HLA in healthy donors. The PCR employed 60 Vbeta primers together with 13 Jbeta primers. Here immunoSEQ multiplex PCR was the method, and the copy in TCRdb shows in-frame clones only, minus some. This table has roughly 160,000 clones, approximately 81% appearing once. The germline gives CDR1 SNHLY, CDR2 FYNNEI. The V gene end was trimmed by 4 bases and the J gene end by 4 bases; junction bases not matched to a gene: 3. The CDR3 consists of 13 residues. The sequencing sample was made of PBMCs. V is TRBV2 and J is TRBJ2-7; 8 bases align to TRBD1. This TCR was sampled from a boy aged 2 to 10 in good health and CMV-seronegative. The CDR3 loop reads CASSGDRLYEQYF. The CDR3 DNA is TGTGCCAGCAGTGGGGACAGGCTATACGAGCAGTACTTC.